This TCR beta chain was identified during a study of cytomegalovirus exposure and HLA in healthy donors. Study in general: The roughly 110 validation repertoires were reported in a later analysis to have been generated on the same platform as the 500 to 700 first-cohort repertoires.

Per the germline V gene, CDR1 is SGHNT and CDR2 is YYREEE (reference sequence). The V gene end was trimmed by 4 bases and the J gene end by 4 bases; junction bases not matched to a gene: 8. CDR3 length: 16 amino acids. Clones were read by immunoSEQ multiplex PCR, and TCRdb kept only the in-frame ones, dropping some. Among 100,000 to 150,000 clones, 89% were seen once, and the ten largest hold approximately 2%. The specimen was PBMCs. The chain joins TRBV5-4 to TRBJ2-2; TRBD2 aligns across 9 bases. This TCR was sampled from a woman between 18 and 29 years old in good health and CMV-seronegative. CDR3 region: CASSRLAESLTGELFF. For the CDR3, the DNA is TGTGCCAGCAGCAGACTAGCGGAAAGTCTCACCGGGGAGCTGTTTTTT.